This TCR beta chain is drawn from a study of CD8 T cells in Susac syndrome. Points from the study as a whole: The relatively small number of individuals in the TCR sequencing and HLA analysis was acknowledged by the study.

Peripheral blood CD8+ and CD4+ T cells were profiled by TCR beta sequencing. The multiple sclerosis controls comprised treatment-naive patients whose relapsing-remitting disease was stable or active. Negative isolation was applied to CD8+ and CD4+ T cells, and FACS enrichment was applied to TEMRA cells. With random hexamers, about 0.45 to 1 ug RNA was reverse transcribed. One entry per CDR3 protein, called by TCRdb with MiXCR from the immunoSEQ multiplex PCR reads. The sample lists a few hundred thousand distinct CDR3 sequences; 95% were seen once. Comments on this clonotype: Its antigen remains unidentified.

The clonotype originates from a human donor with multiple sclerosis. Sequenced material: CD4+ T cells from PBMCs.

The CDR3 DNA sequence: TGCAGCGTTGTAGGGACTAGCGGAGGCTCTGGGGCCAACGTCCTGACTTTC. Translating it yields CSVVGTSGGSGANVLTF. V usage is TRBV29-1 and J usage is TRBJ2-6; 11 bases match TRBD2. Per germline, CDR1 SQVTM and CDR2 ANQGSEA. The CDR3 extends over 17 amino acids. J lost 0 bases, V lost 4 bases, and 5 bases had no gene match.